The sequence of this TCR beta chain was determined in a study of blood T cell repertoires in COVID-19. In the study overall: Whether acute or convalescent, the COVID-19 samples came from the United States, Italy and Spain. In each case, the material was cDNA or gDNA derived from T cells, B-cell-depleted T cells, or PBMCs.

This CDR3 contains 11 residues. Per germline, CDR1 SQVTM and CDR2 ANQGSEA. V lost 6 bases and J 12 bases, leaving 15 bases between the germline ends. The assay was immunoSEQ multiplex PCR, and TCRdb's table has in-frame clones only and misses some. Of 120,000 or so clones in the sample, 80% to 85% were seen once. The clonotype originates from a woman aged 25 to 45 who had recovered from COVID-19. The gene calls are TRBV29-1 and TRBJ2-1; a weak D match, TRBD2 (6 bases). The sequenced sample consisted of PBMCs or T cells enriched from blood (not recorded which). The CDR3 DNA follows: TGCAGCGTAAGATCCGGGACTGCGCAGTTCTTC. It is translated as CSVRSGTAQFF.